Below are 24 T cell receptor beta chains sequenced from a single sample in a study of read filtering for tumor transcriptome and immune sequencing. The library was built from approximately 400 ng RNA with molecular barcoded adaptors for alpha/delta and beta/gamma chains. TCRdb analysed the reads with MiXCR anew, one entry per CDR3 protein. The sample carries fewer than 90,000 distinct CDR3 sequences, 12% recorded once. The source material was a population of CD138-negative cells sorted from bone marrow. The receptors stem from a donor at least 40 years old with multiple myeloma.

This clonotype was counted at least ten times. J is TRBJ2-1 and V is TRBV3-1, with TRBD1 identical over 7 bases. The CDR3 contains 13 residues. V lost 5 bases to trimming and J lost 9 bases; unmatched junction nucleotides: 7. Looked up from germline, CDR1 is LGHDT and CDR2 is YNNKEL (reference sequence). The CDR3 loop is CASSIQGSLEQFF. The CDR3, as DNA: TGTGCCAGCAGCATACAGGGGTCTCTTGAGCAGTTCTTC.

This clonotype was seen ten or more times. The CDR3 spells CASSLRPGVNTEAFF. The CDR3 nucleotides are TGTGCCAGCAGTTTACGGCCGGGCGTGAACACTGAAGCTTTCTTT. The chain couples TRBV28 to TRBJ1-1; D unclear. The CDR3 covers 15 residues. V was cut by 2 bases and J by 0 bases, with 10 bases left in between. Germline CDR1 MDHEN, CDR2 SYDVKM.

This clonotype came up many times. This CDR3 reads CASSLENQPQHF. The CDR3 DNA reads as TGTGCCAGCAGCTTAGAAAACCAGCCCCAGCATTTT. The rearrangement uses TRBV7-9 and TRBJ1-5; no reliable D call. CDR3 length: 12 amino acids. V gave up 1 base and J gave up 7 bases, with 5 bases separating them. The germline gives CDR1 SEHNR, CDR2 FQNEAQ (reference sequence).

The chain links TRBV5-1 to TRBJ2-7; 8 bases are a match to TRBD2. The CDR3 runs 15 residues. Germline lookup yields CDR1 SGHRS and CDR2 YFSETQ. V shed 1 base, J shed 5 bases, and the junction held 8 bases outside the gene matches. CDR3 amino acids: CASSLLTGGIHEQYF. CDR3 nucleotides: TGCGCCAGCAGCTTGTTAACGGGAGGGATCCACGAGCAGTACTTC.

This clonotype occurred a few times. This chain uses TRBV10-3 with TRBJ2-1, with TRBD2 identical over 8 bases. Germline-derived CDR1 and CDR2 are ENHRY and SYGVKD. Trimming took 3 bases from V and 4 from J; bases not matched to a gene: 5. CDR3 length: 15 amino acids. The CDR3 sequence: CAISDKREHYNEQFF. The CDR3 region has the DNA TGTGCCATCAGTGACAAGCGGGAGCATTACAATGAGCAGTTCTTC.

This clonotype was found many times. CDR3 amino acids: CAIMTSGYNEQFF. CDR3 coding DNA: TGTGCCATCATGACTAGCGGCTACAATGAGCAGTTCTTC. V and J are TRBV10-3 and TRBJ2-1; 9 bases map to TRBD2. V was pared by 7 bases and J by 3 bases, with 1 base of the junction left unmatched. The germline V gene encodes CDR1 ENHRY and CDR2 SYGVKD. This CDR3 spans 13 amino acids.

Points on this clonotype: The germline gene is not matched at one end of the junction; a read error may be the cause. The genes are TRBV5-5 and TRBJ2-6; D is perhaps TRBD2 (6 bases). The CDR3 contains 18 residues. In germline, CDR1 is SGHKS, CDR2 YYEKEE (reference sequence). CDR3 in DNA: TGTGCCAGCAGCATCGGACTACTCCGGCTCTCTGGGGCCAACGCCCTGACTTTC. Residues: CASSIGLLRLSGANALTF. The full variable domain, in which reference TRBV5-5 and TRBJ2-6 provide the parts outside the CDR3, is DAGVTQSPTHLIKTRGQQVTLRCSPISGHKSVSWYQQVLGQGPQFIFQYYEKEERGRGNFPDRFSARQFPNYSSELNVNALLLGDSALYLCASSIGLLRLSGANALTFGAGSRLTVL.

A remark on this clonotype: A much larger clone lies one base from this, so it may be a read error. The CDR3 end shows no conserved phenylalanine or tryptophan, and so a read error is likely. The chain is built from TRBV19 and TRBJ1-2; 7 positions match TRBD1. This CDR3 has 14 residues. V dropped 3 bases and J dropped 2; count of bases not matched to a gene: 3. Per germline, CDR1 LNHDA and CDR2 SQIVND (reference sequence). CDR3 nucleotide sequence: TGTGCCAGTAGTATCCAGGGGGGCAACTATGGCTACACCCTC. Translated: CASSIQGGNYGYTL.

V and J are TRBV4-2 and TRBJ2-7, with TRBD1 matching 7 bases. There are 14 residues in the CDR3. The germline V gene encodes CDR1 LGHNA and CDR2 YNFKEQ. V shed 1 base and J 2 bases; nucleotides not matched to a gene: 2. For the CDR3, the DNA is TGTGCCAGCAGCCAAGGGGGACAGACCTACGAGCAGTACTTC. As protein: CASSQGGQTYEQYF.

This clonotype showed up many times. CDR3 sequence reads: CASSPQGPGVRNEQFF. CDR3 bases: TGTGCCAGCTCACCCCAGGGTCCAGGGGTTCGCAATGAGCAGTTCTTC. The chain is built from TRBV18 and TRBJ2-1; tentative D call: TRBD1 (6 bases). The germline gives CDR1 KGHSH, CDR2 LQKENI. Trimming pared 3 bases from V and 6 bases from J, leaving 18 bases between. This CDR3 is 16 amino acids long.

This clonotype came up many times. The V and J genes are TRBV7-8 and TRBJ2-3, with 10 bases aligning to TRBD2. Losses at the gene ends were 2 bases for V and 4 bases for J; bases not matched to a gene: 6. Germline CDR1 reads SGHVS; CDR2 reads FQNEAQ. The CDR3 is 16 amino acids. The CDR3 sequence is CASSLPSGSGADTQYF. For the CDR3, the DNA is TGTGCCAGCAGCTTACCTAGCGGGAGCGGGGCAGATACGCAGTATTTT.

In its sample, this clonotype was seen many times. The rearrangement uses TRBV2 and TRBJ1-2; the D is unclear. The CDR3 covers 16 residues. Trimming took off 6 bases at V and 2 bases at J, with 19 bases between the two ends. Germline CDR1 and CDR2: SNHLY and FYNNEI. CDR3 nucleotides: TGTGCCAGCAGCCCTACCCCTGTCCTCCTGAACTATGGCTACACCTTC. Residues: CASSPTPVLLNYGYTF.

This clonotype came up many times. The V gene is TRBV11-3, the J gene TRBJ2-1, with 8 bases that match TRBD2. V gave up 3 bases and J gave up 6 bases; unmatched junction bases: 1. This CDR3 has 13 residues. The V gene's germline CDR1 is SGHNT and CDR2 YENEEA. CDR3 DNA sequence: TGTGCCAGCAGCTTGGGACTAGTCAATGAGCAGTTCTTC. Translation: CASSLGLVNEQFF.

Ten or more counts support this clonotype. This sequence joins TRBV12-3 or TRBV12-4 and TRBJ2-7; D might be TRBD2 (5 bases). The ends were cut back, 3 bases at V and 3 bases at J, with 15 bases in the middle. The CDR3 loop spans 15 amino acids. CDR3 nucleotide sequence: TGTGCCAGCAGTTTCCCGGGAAAAAAGATCTACGAGCAGTACTTC. This encodes CASSFPGKKIYEQYF.

This clonotype was found many times. The chain combines TRBV28 with TRBJ1-2; no clear D gene. The CDR3 contains 13 residues. CDR1 is MDHEN and CDR2 is SYDVKM in the germline V gene. Between the trimmed V and J ends, which lost 5 bases and 4 bases, there was a span of 11 bases. The CDR3 region is CASSPGKAYGYTF. The CDR3 nucleotides are TGTGCCAGCAGTCCCGGAAAGGCCTATGGCTACACCTTC.

Note on this clonotype: At one of its ends the junction is not consistent with the germline gene, which may arise from a read error. In DNA, the CDR3 is TGCAGTGCTAGAGAATGGACAGGGGTCGCCTTC. Its translation is CSAREWTGVAF. This chain joins TRBV20-1 and TRBJ1-2; 9 nucleotides match TRBD1. The CDR3 is 11 amino acids. CDR1 and CDR2 (germline): DFQATT, SNEGSKA (reference sequence).

The chain recombines TRBV29-1 with TRBJ2-7, with TRBD1 as a possible D gene (6 bases). CDR1 is SQVTM and CDR2 is ANQGSEA in the germline V gene. The V end lost 6 bases, the J end lost 0 bases, and 15 bases lay between the germline ends. CDR3 size: 14 residues. The CDR3, as DNA: TGCAGCGTGCTACAGGGTCCTAGCTCCTACGAGCAGTACTTC. This codes for CSVLQGPSSYEQYF.

The chain joins TRBV7-9 to TRBJ2-1; D unresolved. V lost 5 bases, J lost 6 bases, and 5 bases lay in between. This CDR3 region has 11 residues. The germline CDR1 and CDR2 sequences are SEHNR and FQNEAQ (reference sequence). The CDR3 DNA reads as TGTGCCAGCAGCCGAACCAATGAGCAGTTCTTC. Translating gives CASSRTNEQFF.

This clonotype was counted only a few times. The chain couples TRBV7-3 to TRBJ2-3; D is ambiguous. The CDR3 runs to 15 residues. CDR1 is SGHTA and CDR2 is FQGTGA in the germline V gene. Between the trimmed V and J ends, which lost 1 base and 3 bases, there was a span of 11 bases. The CDR3 loop is CASSLSAATTDTQYF. The CDR3 DNA is TGTGCCAGCAGCTTAAGCGCGGCCACAACAGATACGCAGTATTTT.

This clonotype has only a few counts. This may stem from a read error, because a much larger clone lies one nucleotide away. The chain joins TRBV7-2 to TRBJ2-3, with TRBD2 matching over 7 bases. The CDR3 is 13 amino acids. Germline lookup yields CDR1 SGHTA and CDR2 FQGNSA. Here the CDR3 DNA reads TGTGCCAGCAGCTTGGGAGGGAGGGATACGCAGTGTTTT. Its translation: CASSLGGRDTQCF.

The CDR3: CASSLNSVSQYSNTEAFF. The DNA of the CDR3 is TGTGCCAGCAGCTTAAATTCTGTGTCCCAGTACTCGAACACTGAAGCTTTCTTT. The chain is built from TRBV11-2 and TRBJ1-1; D unresolved. Trimming took 2 bases from V and 1 from J, leaving 20 bases between them. The germline V gene encodes CDR1 SGHAT and CDR2 FQNNGV. The CDR3 sequence is 18 residues long.

A few counts support this clonotype. The V gene is TRBV4-2, the J gene TRBJ2-3; 11 nucleotides agree with TRBD1. Germline assignment: CDR1 LGHNA and CDR2 YNFKEQ. The CDR3 runs 16 residues. V shed 3 bases and J 3 bases; nucleotides not matched to a gene: 5. DNA for the CDR3: TGTGCCAGCAGCCACCGGGACAGGGGGAGTACAGATACGCAGTATTTT. Amino acid sequence: CASSHRDRGSTDTQYF.

This clonotype was seen repeatedly, ten times or more. The rearrangement uses TRBV6-2 or TRBV6-3 and TRBJ1-1, with D possibly TRBD1 on 5 matching bases. Germline CDR1 is MNHEY and CDR2 is SVGEGT. The CDR3 is 14 amino acids. The ends were cut back, 7 bases at V and 3 bases at J, with 15 bases in the middle. CDR3 sequence: CASTQNGGYTEAFF. CDR3 bases: TGTGCCAGCACCCAGAACGGGGGTTACACTGAAGCTTTCTTT.

This clonotype was detected a few times. The CDR3 loop reads CASSITPEWTGTSTDTQYF. CDR3 bases: TGTGCCAGTAGTATTACTCCGGAATGGACTGGCACTAGCACAGATACGCAGTATTTT. The rearrangement links TRBV19 to TRBJ2-3; possibly TRBD2 for D (5 bases). There are 19 residues in the CDR3. Trimming removed 3 bases at V and 0 bases at J, with 22 bases between. CDR1 and CDR2 from the germline V gene are LNHDA and SQIVND (reference sequence).